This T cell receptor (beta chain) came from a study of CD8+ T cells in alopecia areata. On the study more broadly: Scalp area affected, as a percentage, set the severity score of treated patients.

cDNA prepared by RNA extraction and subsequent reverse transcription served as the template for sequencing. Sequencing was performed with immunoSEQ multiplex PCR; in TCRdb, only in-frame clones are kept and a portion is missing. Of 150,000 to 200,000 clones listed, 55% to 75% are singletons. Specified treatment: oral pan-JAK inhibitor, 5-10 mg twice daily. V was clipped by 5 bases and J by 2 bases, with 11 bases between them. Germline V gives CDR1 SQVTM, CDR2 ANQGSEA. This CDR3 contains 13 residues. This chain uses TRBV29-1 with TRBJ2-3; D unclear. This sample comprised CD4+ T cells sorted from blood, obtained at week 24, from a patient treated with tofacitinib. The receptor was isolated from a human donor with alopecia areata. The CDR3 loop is CSVFQRFTDTQYF. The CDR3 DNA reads TGCAGCGTTTTTCAACGTTTCACAGATACGCAGTATTTT.